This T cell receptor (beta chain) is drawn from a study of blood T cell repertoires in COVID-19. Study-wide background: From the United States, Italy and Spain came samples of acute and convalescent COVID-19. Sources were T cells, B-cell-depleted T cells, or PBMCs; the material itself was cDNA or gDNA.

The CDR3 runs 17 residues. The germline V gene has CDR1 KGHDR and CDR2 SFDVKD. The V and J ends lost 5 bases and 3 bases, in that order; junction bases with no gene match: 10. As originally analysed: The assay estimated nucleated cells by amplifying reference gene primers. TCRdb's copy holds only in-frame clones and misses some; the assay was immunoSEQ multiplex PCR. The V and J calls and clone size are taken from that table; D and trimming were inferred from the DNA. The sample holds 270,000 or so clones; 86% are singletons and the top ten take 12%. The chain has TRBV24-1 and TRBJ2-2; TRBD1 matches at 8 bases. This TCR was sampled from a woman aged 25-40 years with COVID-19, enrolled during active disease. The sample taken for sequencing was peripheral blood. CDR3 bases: TGTGCCACCAGTGGTACCGGACAGGGAGAAGACACCGGGGAGCTGTTTTTT. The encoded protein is CATSGTGQGEDTGELFF.